This T cell receptor beta chain was observed in a study of blood T cell repertoires in COVID-19. Study-level background: Both acute and convalescent COVID-19 samples were obtained from the United States, Italy and Spain. In each case, the material was cDNA or gDNA derived from T cells, B-cell-depleted T cells, or PBMCs.

This CDR3 is 18 amino acids long. The germline gives CDR1 SNHLY, CDR2 FYNNEI. V lost 4 bases to trimming and J lost 6 bases; unmatched junction nucleotides: 18. In the original processing: Nucleated cell counts were estimated from reference gene primer amplification. Some clones are missing from TCRdb's copy, which holds only in-frame ones; the method was immunoSEQ multiplex PCR. V and J calls and clone size follow that table, whereas D and trimming were derived from the DNA. The table lists 140,000 to 150,000 clones, roughly 79% of them singletons. This TCR came from a human donor with acute or convalescent COVID-19. The donor label of this sample is uncertain. Sequencing input: peripheral blood. The gene calls are TRBV2 and TRBJ2-3; 8 positions agree with TRBD2. The CDR3 nucleotides read TGTGCCAGCAGTGCAGTATCGTGGGGACTAGAGGGTAGGGATACGCAGTATTTT. Amino acids: CASSAVSWGLEGRDTQYF. Looking up the rest from reference TRBV2 and TRBJ2-3 gives the full variable domain: EPEVTQTPSHQVTQMGQEVILRCVPISNHLYFYWYRQILGQKVEFLVSFYNNEISEKSEIFDDQFSVERPDGSNFTLKIRSTKLEDSAMYFCASSAVSWGLEGRDTQYFGPGTRLTVL.